Each of the 23 T cell receptor beta chains below was sequenced from the same sample in a study of blood T cell repertoires in COVID-19. Data came from immunoSEQ multiplex PCR; TCRdb stores just in-frame clones and leaves some out. The sample shows some 67,000 clones, 90% of them seen only once. The sequencing sample was made of peripheral blood. The receptors originated from a woman aged 18-29 years with acute or convalescent COVID-19.

The chain has TRBV27 and TRBJ2-2, with D perhaps matching TRBD2 (5 bases). Germline V gene lookup returns CDR1 MNHEY and CDR2 SMNVEV (reference sequence). The CDR3 extends over 15 amino acids. The V end lost 2 bases, the J end lost 3 bases, and 10 bases lay between the germline ends. The CDR3: CASSLRLPYTGELFF. The CDR3 DNA reads TGTGCCAGCAGTTTACGACTACCTTACACCGGGGAGCTGTTTTTT.

V is TRBV2 and J is TRBJ2-5; 8 bases match TRBD1. The J segment lost 4 bases and the V segment lost 6 bases, leaving 13 bases of the junction unmatched. The CDR3 totals 16 residues. Germline V gene sequence: CDR1 SNHLY, CDR2 FYNNEI. The CDR3 nucleotides read TGTGCCAGCAGGGAATCCGACAGGGGCGGTGGAGAGACCCAGTACTTC. Its protein product is CASRESDRGGGETQYF.

V and J are TRBV3-1 (or the pseudogene TRBV3-2) and TRBJ1-2; weak D call: TRBD1 (6 bases). Germline V gene sequence: CDR1 LGHDT, CDR2 YNNKEL (reference sequence). The CDR3 covers 11 residues. CDR3: CTDGTGYGYTF. The CDR3 DNA sequence: TGTACTGACGGAACAGGGTATGGCTACACCTTC.

The V gene is TRBV5-1, the J gene TRBJ1-1, with 9 bases aligning to TRBD1. Per germline, CDR1 SGHRS and CDR2 YFSETQ. With V trimmed by 3 bases and J by 6 bases, 9 bases remained unmatched. The CDR3 totals 15 residues. The CDR3 here is CASSSATGGRAEAFF. DNA of the CDR3: TGCGCCAGCAGCTCTGCGACAGGGGGAAGGGCTGAAGCTTTCTTT.

The chain employs TRBV5-1 and TRBJ1-1; D gene uncertain. The CDR3 has 15 amino acids. Trimming cost V 4 bases and J 0 bases, with 13 bases left between them. Germline CDR1 SGHRS, CDR2 YFSETQ. For the CDR3, the DNA is TGCGCCAGCAGCCCGGCGGGAGGAATGAACACTGAAGCTTTCTTT. It specifies CASSPAGGMNTEAFF.

The genes are TRBV5-4 and TRBJ2-2, with D hard to call. Between the trimmed V and J ends, which lost 4 bases and 4 bases, there was a span of 5 bases. The CDR3 extends over 12 amino acids. Per the germline V gene, CDR1 is SGHNT and CDR2 is YYREEE (reference sequence). Here the CDR3 reads CASSGGTGELFF. The CDR3, as DNA: TGTGCCAGCAGCGGCGGCACCGGGGAGCTGTTTTTT.

The chain couples TRBV19 to TRBJ2-1; D perhaps matches TRBD2 (5 bases). The germline gives CDR1 LNHDA, CDR2 SQIVND (reference sequence). This CDR3 contains 15 residues. V lost 6 bases to trimming and J lost 0 bases, with 12 bases between them. CDR3 DNA: TGTGCCAGTAGAGGAGCGGCTAACTCCTACAATGAGCAGTTCTTC. It is translated as CASRGAANSYNEQFF.

The chain employs TRBV28 and TRBJ2-2; TRBD1 is a possible D gene (6 bases). The CDR3 is made up of 17 amino acids. Looked up from germline, CDR1 is MDHEN and CDR2 is SYDVKM. V lost 6 bases to trimming and J lost 0 bases, with 17 bases between them. The CDR3 reads CASRPGTSTSNTGELFF. The CDR3 DNA reads TGTGCCAGCAGACCCGGGACATCTACCTCGAACACCGGGGAGCTGTTTTTT.

The chain combines TRBV25-1 with TRBJ2-2, with TRBD1 matching 8 bases. V shed 6 bases and J 0 bases; nucleotides not matched to a gene: 6. The CDR3 totals 16 residues. The V gene's germline CDR1 is MGHDK and CDR2 SYGVNS. The CDR3 nucleotides read TGTGCCAGCAGCAAACGACAGGGGTCGAACACCGGGGAGCTGTTTTTT. Residues: CASSKRQGSNTGELFF.

The chain couples TRBV27 to TRBJ1-5; D might be TRBD1 (6 bases). V was cut by 3 bases and J by 8 bases, with 14 bases left in between. This CDR3 is built from 14 residues. CDR1 MNHEY and CDR2 SMNVEV come from the germline V gene (reference sequence). CDR3 residues: CASSLRSGDKPQHF. The CDR3 bases are TGTGCCAGCAGTTTGAGGTCAGGGGACAAGCCCCAGCATTTT.

As regards this clone: The junction shows a germline mismatch at one end, possibly a read error. V and J are TRBV12-3 or TRBV12-4 and TRBJ2-1; D is perhaps TRBD1 (5 bases). The CDR3 has 12 residues. The CDR3 bases are TGTGCCAGCAGTTTATGGGGCAGTGAGCATTTCTTC. Translating it yields CASSLWGSEHFF.

The chain combines TRBV10-2 with TRBJ2-7, with 8 bases identical to TRBD1. V was clipped by 8 bases and J by 4 bases; unmatched bases: 16. CDR1 is WSHSY, CDR2 SAAADI, per germline. This CDR3 has 16 residues. The CDR3 sequence: CASGIRQGSVEYEQYF. CDR3 nucleotide sequence: TGCGCCAGCGGAATAAGACAGGGGAGCGTCGAATACGAGCAGTACTTC.

The chain carries TRBV11-2 and TRBJ2-2, with D maybe TRBD1 (6 bases). Trimming shortened V by 3 bases and J by 2 bases, and 10 bases separated the two germline ends. The CDR3 has 15 residues. Germline V CDR1 and CDR2: SGHAT, FQNNGV. This CDR3 is CASSLRGHNTGELFF. In DNA form, the CDR3 reads TGTGCCAGCAGCTTGAGGGGACACAACACCGGGGAGCTGTTTTTT.

The chain joins TRBV4-1 to TRBJ1-2; 7 nucleotides agree with TRBD1. After removal of 5 bases from V and 0 bases from J, the junction contained 9 bases not matched to a gene. This CDR3 comprises 16 residues. CDR1 and CDR2 from the germline V gene are MGHRA and YSYEKL. The CDR3 here is CASSNTSDRTNYGYTF. The CDR3 nucleotides read TGCGCCAGCAGCAATACTTCGGACAGGACTAACTATGGCTACACCTTC.

This rearrangement joins TRBV10-1 to TRBJ2-1; 7 nucleotides align to TRBD2. V was pared by 3 bases and J by 7 bases, with 6 bases of the junction left unmatched. Germline assignment: CDR1 WNHNN and CDR2 SYGVQD (reference sequence). This CDR3 is 14 amino acids long. CDR3 in amino acids: CASSESGGRNEQFF. CDR3 DNA: TGCGCCAGCAGTGAATCTGGCGGGAGAAATGAGCAGTTCTTC.

This rearrangement joins TRBV20-1 to TRBJ1-4; 7 bases agree with TRBD1. CDR1 and CDR2 (germline): DFQATT, SNEGSKA (reference sequence). Trimming removed 4 bases from V and 13 bases from J; junction bases left unmatched: 6. This CDR3 has 11 amino acids. This chain's CDR3 is CSAKEGQTLFF. CDR3 DNA sequence: TGCAGTGCTAAAGAGGGACAGACACTGTTTTTT.

This chain uses TRBV9 with TRBJ2-3; 10 bases line up with TRBD1. The CDR3 has 21 residues. J lost 6 bases, V lost 2 bases, and 24 bases had no gene match. Per germline, CDR1 SGDLS and CDR2 YYNGEE. The CDR3 DNA follows: TGTGCCAGCAGCGTTAATCTGGGGACAGGGGACCTACCCCCCACAGATGATACGCAGTATTTT. Translation gives CASSVNLGTGDLPPTDDTQYF.

V is TRBV11-2 and J is TRBJ2-5; no reliable D call. The CDR3 is 16 amino acids. Per the germline V gene, CDR1 is SGHAT and CDR2 is FQNNGV. V was cut by 2 bases and J by 5 bases, with 18 bases left in between. Written as DNA, the CDR3 is TGTGCCAGCAGCTTACCAATGCTAGACCCCCGCGAGACCCAGTACTTC. Translating gives CASSLPMLDPRETQYF.

CDR3 amino acids: CASSRDRGSGTDTQYF. The CDR3 nucleotides read TGTGCCAGCTCCCGGGACAGGGGATCGGGTACAGATACGCAGTATTTT. The chain is built from TRBV19 and TRBJ2-3, with 10 bases identical to TRBD1. The CDR3 sequence is 16 residues long. The V segment lost 9 bases and the J segment 3 bases; nucleotides outside the gene matches: 12. Germline CDR1 LNHDA, CDR2 SQIVND (reference sequence). Supplemented by reference TRBV19 and TRBJ2-3, the full variable domain reads DGGITQSPKYLFRKEGQNVTLSCEQNLNHDAMYWYRQDPGQGLRLIYYSQIVNDFQKGDIAEGYSVSREKKESFPLTVTSAQKNPTAFYLCASSRDRGSGTDTQYFGPGTRLTVL.

The V gene is TRBV30, the J gene TRBJ1-2; weak D call: TRBD1 (6 bases). V lost 1 base and J 1 base, leaving 10 bases between the germline ends. There are 14 residues in the CDR3. Germline V gene sequence: CDR1 GTSNPN, CDR2 SVGIG (reference sequence). The CDR3 DNA follows: TGTGCCTGGAGTGGGACAGAGCTTAACTATGGCTACACCTTC. Protein product: CAWSGTELNYGYTF.

This sequence joins TRBV30 and TRBJ1-1; the match to TRBD1 covers 8 bases. V was clipped by 3 bases and J by 10 bases; unmatched bases: 13. The CDR3 has 14 residues. The germline V gene has CDR1 GTSNPN and CDR2 SVGIG (reference sequence). CDR3 region: CAWSTLGQGAIAFF. Here the CDR3 DNA reads TGTGCCTGGAGCACCCTAGGGCAGGGGGCGATAGCTTTCTTT.

V and J are TRBV24-1 and TRBJ2-3; 8 bases align to TRBD2. The germline V gene encodes CDR1 KGHDR and CDR2 SFDVKD. V lost 7 bases and J lost 2; bases outside the gene matches: 10. The CDR3 extends over 16 amino acids. The CDR3 DNA reads as TGTGCCACCAGCGAGGGTGGACTAGCATTCACAGATACGCAGTATTTT. Protein sequence: CATSEGGLAFTDTQYF.

The chain carries TRBV6-5 and TRBJ2-1, with D possibly matching TRBD2 (6 bases). Trimming stripped 10 bases from V and 0 bases from J, with 16 bases between. The CDR3 covers 15 residues. Germline CDR1 is MNHEY and CDR2 is SVGAGI. CDR3 nucleotide sequence: TGTGCCATTAGAAAACGGGGGAGCTCCTACAATGAGCAGTTCTTC. Protein product: CAIRKRGSSYNEQFF.